This TCR beta chain came from a study of T cells in Graves' hyperthyroidism and ophthalmopathy. Of note for this clonotype: Its specificity is unknown.

Findings of the study overall: Most expanded thyroid clonotypes above 0.001 recurred in blood.

Exclusion followed for patients with uncontrolled infection, other autoimmune disease, pregnancy or lactation. The source of the PBMCs was approximately 9.5 ml of fresh peripheral blood. There were TCR beta CDR3 regions amplified from RNA transcripts. HTBI primers were the set used in a first-round RT-PCR of the TCR CDR3. TCRdb itself ran the multiplex PCR reads through MiXCR, one entry per CDR3 protein. This sample has some 650,000 distinct CDR3 sequences, with 16% found just once. Trimming cost V 4 bases and J 9 bases; bases outside gene matches: 11. This CDR3 is 14 amino acids long. Germline V lookup: CDR1 SGHRS, CDR2 YFSETQ.

V is TRBV5-1 and J is TRBJ1-1; the match to TRBD1 covers 8 bases. Sequenced: blood. The receptor comes from a woman aged 40 to 49 with Graves' ophthalmopathy. The CDR3 here is CASSPGTGGWQAFF. Here the CDR3 DNA reads TGCGCCAGCAGCCCGGGGACAGGTGGTTGGCAAGCTTTCTTT.